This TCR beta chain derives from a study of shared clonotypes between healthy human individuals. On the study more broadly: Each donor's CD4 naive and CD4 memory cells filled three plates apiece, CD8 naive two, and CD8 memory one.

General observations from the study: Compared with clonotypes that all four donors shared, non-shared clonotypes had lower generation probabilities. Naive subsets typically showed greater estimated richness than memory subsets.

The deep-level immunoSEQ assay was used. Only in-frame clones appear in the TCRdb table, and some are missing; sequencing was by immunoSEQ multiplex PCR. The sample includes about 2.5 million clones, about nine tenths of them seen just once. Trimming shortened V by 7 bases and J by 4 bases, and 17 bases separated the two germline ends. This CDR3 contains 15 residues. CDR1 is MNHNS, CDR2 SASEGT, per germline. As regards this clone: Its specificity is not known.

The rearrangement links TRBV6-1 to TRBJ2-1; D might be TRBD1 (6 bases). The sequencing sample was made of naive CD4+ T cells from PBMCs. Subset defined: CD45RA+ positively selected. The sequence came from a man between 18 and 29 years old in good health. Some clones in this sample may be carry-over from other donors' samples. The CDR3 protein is CASTTIMDSYNEQFF. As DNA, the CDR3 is TGTGCCAGCACGACCATTATGGACAGTTACAATGAGCAGTTCTTC.